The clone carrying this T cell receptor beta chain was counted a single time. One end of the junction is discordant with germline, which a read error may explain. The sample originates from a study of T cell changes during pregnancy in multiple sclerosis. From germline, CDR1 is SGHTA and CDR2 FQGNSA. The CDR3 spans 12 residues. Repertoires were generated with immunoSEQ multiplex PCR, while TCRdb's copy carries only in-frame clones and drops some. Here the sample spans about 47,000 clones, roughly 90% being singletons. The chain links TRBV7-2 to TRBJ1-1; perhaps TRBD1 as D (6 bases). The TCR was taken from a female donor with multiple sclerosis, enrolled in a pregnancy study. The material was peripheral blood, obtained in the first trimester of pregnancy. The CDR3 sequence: CASSLTGSEVFF. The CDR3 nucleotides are TGTGCCAGCAGCTTAACAGGGTCTGAAGTTTTCTTT.